The clone carrying this T cell receptor beta chain has a count of ten or more. This sample stems from a study of T-cell reconstitution after alpha-beta-depleted transplantation in children. CDR1 is LGHDT and CDR2 is YNNKEL in the germline V gene (reference sequence). This CDR3 region has 14 residues. V gave up 6 bases and J gave up 1 base; unmatched junction bases: 4. TCRbeta library preparation incorporated unique molecular identifiers. TCRdb processed the PCR reads anew with MiXCR; each CDR3 protein has one entry. This sample has around 110,000 distinct CDR3 sequences; over 9% occur once, and the top ten carry approximately 36%.

The sequences come from PBMCs, collected before TCRalphabeta/CD19-depleted stem cell transplant. The genes are TRBV3-1 and TRBJ2-3; 7 bases agree with TRBD2. This TCR was sampled from a boy younger than 10 with acute lymphoblastic leukemia, due to receive a stem cell transplant. The CDR3 sequence: CASRRTSGTDTQYF. CDR3 DNA: TGTGCCAGCAGGCGCACTAGCGGCACAGATACGCAGTATTTT.